The rows below give T cell receptor beta chains drawn from one sample of a study of T cell responses to AZD1222 COVID-19 vaccine. The table came from immunoSEQ multiplex PCR; TCRdb's copy has only in-frame clones and leaves some out. The sample lists about 130,000 clones, roughly 84% occurring once. Sequenced material: peripheral blood, taken on day 0 of AZD1222 vaccination. The source of these receptors is an adult in good health. The CDR3 runs from the conserved cysteine through the conserved F or W. The D gene is left open where the match is weak.

>TRBJ2-3|TRBV4-2|NA
TGTGCCAGCAGCCCCCGGGACCATCTTAGCACAGATACGCAGTATTTT
CASSPRDHLSTDTQYF
>TRBJ2-2|TRBV12-3/TRBV12-4|NA
TGTGCCAGCAGTTCTGTCGGGGAGCTGTTTTTT
CASSSVGELFF
>TRBJ2-1|TRBV9|NA
TGTGCCAGCAGCGTAGTTTCCGGGCCCGTCGGGGATGAGCAGTTCTTC
CASSVVSGPVGDEQFF
>TRBJ2-5|TRBV6-2/TRBV6-3|NA
TGTGCCAGCAGTCCAACAGGGAGGGGAGAGACCCAGTACTTC
CASSPTGRGETQYF
>TRBJ2-7|TRBV5-4|TRBD1
TGTGCCAGCAGCTTGGCAACAGGGGTAGAATACGAGCAGTACTTC
CASSLATGVEYEQYF
>TRBJ1-2|TRBV5-4|TRBD1
TGTGCCAGCAGCCGCCGGGACAGGGGACCCCCAGGCTACACCTTC
CASSRRDRGPPGYTF
>TRBJ1-1|TRBV7-3|NA
TGTGCCAGCAGCTACGACTTGAACACTGAAGCTTTCTTT
CASSYDLNTEAFF
>TRBJ1-6|TRBV6-1|NA
TGTGCCAGCAGTGAATTGTCCCAGAGCGGGGTGATCACCCTCCACTTT
CASSELSQSGVITLHF
>TRBJ2-2|TRBV4-1|TRBD2
TGCGCCAGCAGCCAGATAGCGGGAGTCACCGGGGAGCTGTTTTTT
CASSQIAGVTGELFF
>TRBJ2-7|TRBV13|NA
TGTGCCAGCAGCTTAGGTCAGGACTCCTACGAGCAGTACTTC
CASSLGQDSYEQYF